This is a list of T cell receptor beta chains from one sample in a study of blood T cell repertoires in COVID-19. Data came from immunoSEQ multiplex PCR; TCRdb stores just in-frame clones and leaves some out. In the table there are about 160,000 clones, about 80% of which are singletons. The sample consisted of peripheral blood. The source of these receptors is a man between 65 and 79 years old with acute or convalescent COVID-19. The CDR3 runs from the conserved cysteine through the conserved F or W. A D gene is named only where the DNA matches it firmly. Clone size, where shown, is once, few, many, or a class for clones that have expanded.

J | size | D | V | CDR3 | DNA
TRBJ1-1 | NA | NA | TRBV7-7 | CASSLDQGTEAFF | TGTGCTAGCAGCTTAGACCAGGGCACTGAAGCTTTCTTT
TRBJ1-2 | NA | NA | TRBV28 | CASRLRVYYTF | TGTGCCAGCAGACTCAGGGTTTACTACACCTTC
TRBJ2-2 | NA | TRBD2 | TRBV19 | CASSRAIAGLTGELFF | TGTGCCAGTAGCCGCGCCATAGCGGGCCTCACCGGGGAGCTGTTTTTT
TRBJ2-3 | NA | TRBD1 | TRBV7-3 | CASSLGRDRTFDTQYF | TGTGCCAGCAGTTTAGGGCGGGACAGGACGTTCGATACGCAGTATTTT
TRBJ1-4 | NA | TRBD1 | TRBV28 | CASSSTGGQANEKLFF | TGTGCCAGCAGCTCGACAGGGGGGCAAGCTAATGAAAAACTGTTTTTT
TRBJ2-7 | NA | NA | TRBV19 | CATARQGTIYEQYF | TGTGCCACCGCAAGACAGGGGACTATCTACGAGCAGTACTTC
TRBJ1-5 | NA | TRBD1 | TRBV19 | CASQRTGGYQPQHF | TGTGCCAGTCAGCGGACAGGGGGATATCAGCCCCAGCATTTT
TRBJ1-1 | NA | NA | TRBV28 | CASSLGGAETRRAFF | TGTGCCAGCAGTTTAGGGGGCGCGGAGACAAGGAGGGCTTTCTTT
TRBJ1-1 | NA | TRBD1 | TRBV27 | CASSQQGAIGEAFF | TGTGCCAGCAGCCAACAGGGGGCAATTGGTGAAGCTTTCTTT
TRBJ1-4 | NA | NA | TRBV23-1 | CASSQILRRGGCEKLFF | TGCGCCAGCAGTCAAATACTCCGAAGGGGGGGCTGTGAAAAACTGTTTTTT
TRBJ1-5 | NA | NA | TRBV19 | CASSLAGFNQPQHF | TGTGCCAGTTCCCTTGCGGGTTTCAATCAGCCCCAGCATTTT
TRBJ1-3 | NA | NA | TRBV3-1/TRBV3-2 | CATQGSHSGNTIYF | TGTGCCACGCAGGGGTCTCACTCTGGAAACACCATATATTTT
TRBJ2-7 | NA | TRBD2 | TRBV5-1 | CASSLSLAGASEQYF | TGCGCCAGCAGCTTATCGCTAGCGGGAGCTAGCGAGCAGTACTTC
TRBJ1-5 | NA | NA | TRBV28 | CASNTGKNQPQHF | TGTGCCAGCAATACAGGGAAAAATCAGCCCCAGCATTTT
TRBJ2-5 | NA | NA | TRBV18 | CASSPRSGGQETQYF | TGTGCCAGCTCACCACGGTCAGGGGGGCAAGAGACCCAGTACTTC
TRBJ1-1 | NA | TRBD1 | TRBV11-3 | CASSSNQGATEAFF | TGTGCCAGCAGCTCAAACCAGGGGGCCACTGAAGCTTTCTTT
TRBJ1-1 | NA | TRBD1 | TRBV10-3 | CAISATGANQNTEAFF | TGTGCCATCAGCGCGACAGGGGCGAATCAGAACACTGAAGCTTTCTTT
TRBJ2-2 | NA | NA | TRBV3-1/TRBV3-2 | CASSPRGQTVTGELFF | TGTGCCAGCAGCCCGCGCGGGCAGACTGTCACCGGGGAGCTGTTTTTT
TRBJ2-2 | NA | TRBD2 | TRBV5-4 | CASSRPSGRGVGGELFF | TGTGCCAGCAGCCGCCCTTCAGGGCGGGGGGTTGGCGGGGAGCTGTTTTTT
TRBJ1-2 | NA | NA | TRBV27 | CASSPTPRGVGYTF | TGTGCCAGCAGTCCCACCCCCAGGGGAGTTGGCTACACCTTC
TRBJ2-2 | NA | TRBD2 | TRBV3-1/TRBV3-2 | CASSQYSGDTGELFF | TGTGCCAGCAGCCAATATAGCGGGGATACCGGGGAGCTGTTTTTT
TRBJ1-1 | NA | TRBD1 | TRBV5-1 | CASSRRSGQGSEAFF | TGCGCCAGCAGCAGGAGATCGGGACAGGGCTCTGAAGCTTTCTTT
TRBJ2-3 | NA | TRBD1 | TRBV7-9 | CASSHVGTDPFDTQYF | TGTGCCAGCAGCCACGTAGGGACAGACCCTTTTGATACGCAGTATTTT
TRBJ1-1 | NA | TRBD1 | TRBV27 | CASSVIPGGLAFF | TGTGCCAGCAGTGTTATCCCAGGGGGGCTGGCTTTCTTT
TRBJ2-7 | NA | TRBD2 | TRBV11-3 | CASSLMSGDIYEQYF | TGTGCCAGCAGCTTAATGAGCGGGGATATCTACGAGCAGTACTTC
TRBJ1-2 | NA | NA | TRBV10-3 | CAISDSSYGYTF | TGTGCCATCAGTGACTCGAGCTATGGCTACACCTTC
TRBJ2-1 | NA | NA | TRBV5-6 | CASSLGGMSNEQFF | TGTGCCAGCAGCTTGGGCGGAATGAGCAATGAGCAGTTCTTC
TRBJ2-3 | NA | NA | TRBV11-2 | CASSLPGSRTDTQYF | TGTGCCAGCAGCTTGCCTGGGAGTCGCACAGATACGCAGTATTTT
TRBJ2-5 | NA | TRBD1 | TRBV10-1 | CASSESPPGQGTPQETQYF | TGCGCCAGCAGTGAATCCCCACCCGGACAGGGGACTCCGCAAGAGACCCAGTACTTC
TRBJ2-5 | NA | NA | TRBV29-1 | CSVEDRAAGAQYF | TGCAGCGTTGAAGATCGGGCGGCCGGGGCCCAGTACTTC
TRBJ2-7 | NA | NA | TRBV6-5 | CASSYSRQGSYEQYF | TGTGCCAGCAGTTACTCGCGGCAGGGCAGTTACGAGCAGTACTTC
TRBJ2-7 | NA | TRBD2 | TRBV19 | CASSIGVSGNSYEQYF | TGTGCCAGTAGTATAGGGGTTAGCGGGAACTCCTACGAGCAGTACTTC
TRBJ1-4 | NA | NA | TRBV10-3 | CALTGGRDEKLFF | TGTGCCCTGACCGGGGGTAGGGATGAAAAACTGTTTTTT
TRBJ2-1 | NA | TRBD2 | TRBV6-1 | CASSENPHRLAPSSYNEQFF | TGTGCCAGCAGTGAAAACCCCCACCGACTAGCGCCCTCGTCCTACAATGAGCAGTTCTTC
TRBJ2-1 | NA | NA | TRBV21-1 | CASSLLPGQGRLSSYNEQFF | TGTGCCAGCAGCTTACTCCCGGGACAGGGGAGGTTAAGCTCCTACAATGAGCAGTTCTTC
TRBJ2-1 | NA | NA | TRBV28 | CASSSTNRAPNNEQFF | TGTGCCAGCAGTTCCACAAACAGGGCACCCAACAATGAGCAGTTCTTC
TRBJ2-3 | NA | TRBD2 | TRBV7-7 | CASSLASGGTDTQYF | TGTGCTAGCAGCTTAGCGTCGGGAGGGACAGATACGCAGTATTTT
TRBJ2-5 | NA | NA | TRBV6-6 | CASSYSYGVETQYF | TGTGCCAGCAGTTACTCGTACGGGGTTGAGACCCAGTACTTC
TRBJ1-1 | NA | NA | TRBV28 | CASSSPGGQGEPEAFF | TGTGCCAGCAGCTCGCCGGGGGGGCAGGGAGAACCTGAAGCTTTCTTT
TRBJ2-4 | NA | TRBD2 | TRBV30 | CATSTSSGGNIQYF | TGTGCCACCTCGACCTCTAGCGGGGGAAACATTCAGTACTTC
TRBJ1-2 | NA | NA | TRBV28 | CASSPSSGGYGYTF | TGTGCCAGCAGTCCCTCTTCGGGAGGCTATGGCTACACCTTC
TRBJ1-6 | NA | NA | TRBV7-2 | CASRPAGAANSPLHF | TGTGCCAGCAGGCCCGCAGGGGCCGCTAATTCACCCCTCCACTTT
TRBJ1-1 | NA | TRBD1 | TRBV5-4 | CASSLQGATEAFF | TGTGCCAGCAGCTTACAGGGGGCCACTGAAGCTTTCTTT
TRBJ1-5 | NA | NA | TRBV6-5 | CASSLAGTGGNQPQHF | TGTGCCAGCAGTTTAGCGGGGACGGGGGGCAATCAGCCCCAGCATTTT
TRBJ1-5 | NA | TRBD1 | TRBV6-5 | CASSLRQGVQPQHF | TGTGCCAGCAGCCTCAGACAGGGAGTCCAGCCCCAGCATTTT
TRBJ2-5 | NA | NA | TRBV9 | CASSVGGQGGQETQYF | TGTGCCAGCAGCGTAGGAGGCCAGGGGGGCCAAGAGACCCAGTACTTC
TRBJ2-7 | NA | NA | TRBV24-1 | CATSDATGQQYF | TGTGCCACCAGTGATGCGACAGGTCAGCAGTACTTC
TRBJ2-7 | NA | TRBD2 | TRBV9 | CASSVEAGGSEQYF | TGTGCCAGCAGCGTAGAAGCGGGAGGGAGCGAGCAGTACTTC
TRBJ2-5 | NA | NA | TRBV2 | CASSAIRGVGETQYF | TGTGCCAGCAGTGCAATTAGGGGTGTAGGAGAGACCCAGTACTTC
TRBJ2-5 | NA | NA | TRBV7-9 | CASSLSLGGETQYF | TGTGCCAGCAGCTTAAGTTTAGGAGGGGAGACCCAGTACTTC
TRBJ1-5 | NA | NA | TRBV6-5 | CASSLWGGNQPQHF | TGTGCCAGCAGTCTTTGGGGGGGCAATCAGCCCCAGCATTTT
TRBJ1-1 | NA | NA | TRBV2 | CASGQERNTEAFF | TGTGCCAGCGGGCAGGAAAGGAACACTGAAGCTTTCTTT
TRBJ2-3 | once | TRBD2 | TRBV7-3 | CASSLLGTITDTQYF | TGTGCCAGCAGCTTATTGGGGACTATCACAGATACGCAGTATTTT